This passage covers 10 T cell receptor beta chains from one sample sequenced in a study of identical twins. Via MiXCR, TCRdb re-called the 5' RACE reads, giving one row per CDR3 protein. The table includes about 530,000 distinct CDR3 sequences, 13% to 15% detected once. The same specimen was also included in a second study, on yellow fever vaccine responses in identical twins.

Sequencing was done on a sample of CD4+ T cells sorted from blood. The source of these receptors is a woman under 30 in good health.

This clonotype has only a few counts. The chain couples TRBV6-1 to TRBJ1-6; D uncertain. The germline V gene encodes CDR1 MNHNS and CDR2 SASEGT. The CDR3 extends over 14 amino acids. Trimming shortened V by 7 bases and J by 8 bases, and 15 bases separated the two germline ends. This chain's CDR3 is CASIRWQVDSPLHF. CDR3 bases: TGTGCCAGCATTCGGTGGCAGGTGGATTCACCCCTCCACTTT.

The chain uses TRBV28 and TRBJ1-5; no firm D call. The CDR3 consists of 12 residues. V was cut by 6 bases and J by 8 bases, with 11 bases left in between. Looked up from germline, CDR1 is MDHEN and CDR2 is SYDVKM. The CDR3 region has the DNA TGTGCCAGCAGCCCCTCAGTTGAGCCCCAGCATTTT. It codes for CASSPSVEPQHF.

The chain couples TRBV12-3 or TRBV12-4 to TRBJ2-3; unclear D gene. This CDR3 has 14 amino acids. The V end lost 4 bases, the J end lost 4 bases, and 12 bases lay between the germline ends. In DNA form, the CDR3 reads TGTGCCAGCAGTTGGTCTAGATTTCCAGATACGCAGTATTTT. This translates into CASSWSRFPDTQYF.

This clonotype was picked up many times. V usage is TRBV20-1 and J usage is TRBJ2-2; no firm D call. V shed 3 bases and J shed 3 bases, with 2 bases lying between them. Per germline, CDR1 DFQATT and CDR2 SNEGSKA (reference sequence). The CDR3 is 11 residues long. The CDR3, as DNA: TGCAGTGCTAGGGACACCGGGGAGCTGTTTTTT. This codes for CSARDTGELFF.

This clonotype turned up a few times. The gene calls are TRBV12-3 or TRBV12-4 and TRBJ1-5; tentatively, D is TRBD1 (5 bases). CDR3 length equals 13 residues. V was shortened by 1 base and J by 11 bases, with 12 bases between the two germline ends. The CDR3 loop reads CASSLEGTWAQHF. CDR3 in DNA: TGTGCCAGCAGTTTAGAGGGGACCTGGGCCCAGCATTTT.

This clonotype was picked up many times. CDR3 sequence (DNA): TGTGCCAGCAGCCAAGATGGGGGGCCCACAGATACGCAGTATTTT. Translated, it gives CASSQDGGPTDTQYF. The rearrangement uses TRBV4-2 and TRBJ2-3, with D possibly being TRBD1 or TRBD2 (6 bases each). Germline V lookup: CDR1 LGHNA, CDR2 YNFKEQ. The V end was cut by 0 bases, the J end by 2 bases, with 9 bases between. The CDR3 sequence is 15 residues long.

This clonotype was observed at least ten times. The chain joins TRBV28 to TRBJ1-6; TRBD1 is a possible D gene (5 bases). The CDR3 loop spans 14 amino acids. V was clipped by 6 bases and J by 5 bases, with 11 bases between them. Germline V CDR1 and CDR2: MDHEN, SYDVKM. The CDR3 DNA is TGTGCCAGCAGAACACCGGGGGATAATTCACCCCTCCACTTT. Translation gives CASRTPGDNSPLHF.

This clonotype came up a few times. CDR3: CASSLVGGRDYEQYF. In DNA form, the CDR3 reads TGTGCCAGCAGCTTAGTGGGCGGGAGGGACTACGAGCAGTACTTC. The chain uses TRBV7-2 and TRBJ2-7; 9 bases map to TRBD2. Germline assignment: CDR1 SGHTA and CDR2 FQGNSA. This CDR3 is built from 15 residues. The V segment lost 1 base and the J segment 3 bases; nucleotides outside the gene matches: 4.

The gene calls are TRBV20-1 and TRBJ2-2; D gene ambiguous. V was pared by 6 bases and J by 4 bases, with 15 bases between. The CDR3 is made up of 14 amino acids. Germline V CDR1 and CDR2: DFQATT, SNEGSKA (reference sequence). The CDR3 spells CSAPDDRATGELFF. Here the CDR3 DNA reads TGCAGTGCCCCGGACGACCGTGCCACCGGGGAGCTGTTTTTT.

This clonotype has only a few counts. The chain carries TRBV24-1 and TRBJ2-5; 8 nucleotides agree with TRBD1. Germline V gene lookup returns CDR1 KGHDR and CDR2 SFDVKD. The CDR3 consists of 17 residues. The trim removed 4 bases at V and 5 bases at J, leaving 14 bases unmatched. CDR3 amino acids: CATSDLTGARRGETQYF. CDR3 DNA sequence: TGTGCCACCAGTGACTTGACAGGGGCTCGAAGAGGGGAGACCCAGTACTTC.